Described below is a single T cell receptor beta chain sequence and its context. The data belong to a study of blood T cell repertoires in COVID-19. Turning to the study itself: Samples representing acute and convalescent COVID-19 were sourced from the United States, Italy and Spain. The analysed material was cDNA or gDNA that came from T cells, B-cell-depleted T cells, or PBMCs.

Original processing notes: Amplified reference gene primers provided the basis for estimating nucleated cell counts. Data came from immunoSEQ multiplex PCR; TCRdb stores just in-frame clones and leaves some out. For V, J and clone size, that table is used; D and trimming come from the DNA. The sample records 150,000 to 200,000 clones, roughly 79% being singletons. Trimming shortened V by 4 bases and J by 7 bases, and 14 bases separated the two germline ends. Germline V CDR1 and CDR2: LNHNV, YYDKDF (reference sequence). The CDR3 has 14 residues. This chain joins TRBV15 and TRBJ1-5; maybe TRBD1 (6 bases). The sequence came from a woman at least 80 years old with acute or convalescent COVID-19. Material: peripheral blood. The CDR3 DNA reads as TGTGCCACCAGCAATGGCAAGAGGGGGCAGCCCCAGCATTTT. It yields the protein CATSNGKRGQPQHF.